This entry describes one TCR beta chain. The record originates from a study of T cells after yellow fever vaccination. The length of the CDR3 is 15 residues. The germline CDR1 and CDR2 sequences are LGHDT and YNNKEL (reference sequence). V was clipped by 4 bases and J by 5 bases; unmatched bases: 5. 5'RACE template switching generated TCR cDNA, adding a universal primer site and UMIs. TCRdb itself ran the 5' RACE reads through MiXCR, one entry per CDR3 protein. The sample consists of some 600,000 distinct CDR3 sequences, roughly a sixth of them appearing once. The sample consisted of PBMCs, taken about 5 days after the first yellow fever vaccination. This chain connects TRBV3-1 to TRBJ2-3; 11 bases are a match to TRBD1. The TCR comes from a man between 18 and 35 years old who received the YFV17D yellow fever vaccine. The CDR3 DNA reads TGTGCCAGCAGCCCGGACAGGGGGCTACAAGATACGCAGTATTTT. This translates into CASSPDRGLQDTQYF.